Detailed here is one TCR beta chain. The protocol was immunoSEQ multiplex PCR, while the TCRdb copy is restricted to in-frame clones and leaves out a portion. This sample has just over 20,000 clones, with about 90% found just once. The data derive from a study of PD-L1 blockade in urothelial cancer. Across the whole study: About nine tenths of the roughly 30 patients were men whose urothelial cancer was bladder-origin. Blood was subjected to analysis at 3 weeks (second dose) and 6 weeks following treatment start. When blood samples were assessed, the median T cell count was 120,000 to 150,000.

The CDR3 covers 15 residues. The germline CDR1 and CDR2 sequences are SEHNR and FQNEAQ (reference sequence). V was clipped by 1 base and J by 2 bases, with 9 bases between them. This chain links TRBV7-9 with TRBJ2-1, with D possibly TRBD2 on 6 matching bases. This receptor was obtained from a man aged 45-60 years with urothelial cancer. The specimen comprised PBMCs, sampled around atezolizumab (anti-PD-L1) treatment. Here the CDR3 DNA reads TGTGCCAGCAGCTTAGGGACTAATCCCTACAATGAGCAGTTCTTC. Translating it yields CASSLGTNPYNEQFF.